This T cell receptor beta chain was observed in a study of identical twins. cDNA carried unique molecular identifiers, and a universal primer site was added by template switching. In TCRdb, the 5' RACE reads were re-called with MiXCR into one record per CDR3 protein. The repertoire has some 1,600,000 distinct CDR3 sequences, around 29% of them found once; the top ten carry around 0.25%. The clonotype comes from a newborn girl in good health. Material for sequencing was cord blood.

The CDR3 spells CASRYLDRRTYEQYF. CDR3 nucleotides: TGTGCCAGCAGATATCTAGACCGACGGACCTACGAGCAGTACTTC. The chain has TRBV6-1 and TRBJ2-7; D remains unclear. Trimming stripped 6 bases from V and 2 bases from J, with 17 bases between. This CDR3 has 15 residues. Germline V gene lookup returns CDR1 MNHNS and CDR2 SASEGT.